These 9 T cell receptor beta chains came from one sample sequenced in a study of CD8 T cells in ankylosing spondylitis. TCRdb ran MiXCR on the 5' RACE reads and lists one entry per CDR3 protein. The sample holds almost 250,000 distinct CDR3 sequences, 30% to 35% seen once. The sequencing sample was made of blood, either unsorted or a sorted T cell fraction (not recorded which). The receptor source for this set is a male donor with ankylosing spondylitis or in good health (not recorded which).

A few counts support this clonotype. The V and J genes are TRBV6-5 and TRBJ1-6; 8 bases are shared with TRBD1. V dropped 2 bases and J dropped 10; count of bases not matched to a gene: 4. The CDR3 length is 14 residues. The V gene's germline CDR1 is MNHEY and CDR2 SVGAGI. CDR3 residues: CASSYQGAVSPLHF. The CDR3 coding sequence is TGTGCCAGCAGTTACCAGGGGGCGGTATCACCCCTCCACTTT.

J is TRBJ2-1 and V is TRBV10-3; D possibly uses TRBD1 or TRBD2 (5 bases each). This CDR3 is built from 13 residues. Germline values: CDR1 ENHRY, CDR2 SYGVKD. The ends were cut back, 4 bases at V and 5 bases at J, with 9 bases in the middle. CDR3 in DNA: TGTGCCATCAGTGGGGGCGGGCACAATGAGCAGTTCTTC. Translation gives CAISGGGHNEQFF.

The chain couples TRBV7-2 to TRBJ2-3; 12 nucleotides align to TRBD2. Germline V gene data show CDR1 as SGHTA and CDR2 as FQGNSA. V was pared by 4 bases and J by 4 bases, with 3 bases of the junction left unmatched. The CDR3 covers 15 residues. In DNA, the CDR3 is TGTGCCAGCAGCTATAGACTAGCGGGGGCAGATACGCAGTATTTT. This encodes CASSYRLAGADTQYF.

This chain joins TRBV5-6 and TRBJ2-7; TRBD1 aligns across 8 bases. V gave up 3 bases and J gave up 1 base; unmatched junction bases: 9. Germline V gene lookup returns CDR1 SGHDT and CDR2 YYEEEE. The CDR3 is 16 residues long. CDR3: CASSSRDRGLSYEQYF. Here the CDR3 DNA reads TGTGCCAGCAGCTCACGCGACAGGGGACTTTCCTACGAGCAGTACTTC.

This rearrangement joins TRBV6-2 or TRBV6-3 to TRBJ2-5; 7 bases match TRBD1. Germline assignment: CDR1 MNHEY and CDR2 SVGEGT. This CDR3 contains 16 residues. J was trimmed by 0 bases and V by 7 bases; bases with no gene match: 11. CDR3 DNA sequence: TGTGCCAGCACGCTCGGACAGGCGACGTACCAAGAGACCCAGTACTTC. This encodes CASTLGQATYQETQYF.

This chain connects TRBV5-1 to TRBJ1-2; 7 positions agree with TRBD1. The CDR3 consists of 17 residues. The germline V gene encodes CDR1 SGHRS and CDR2 YFSETQ. V trimming: 2 bases; J trimming: 0 bases; junction bases outside the gene matches: 10. CDR3: CASSFGGQAWANYGYTF. The DNA for the CDR3 is TGCGCCAGCAGCTTTGGAGGACAGGCCTGGGCTAACTATGGCTACACCTTC.

The J gene is TRBJ1-4, the V gene TRBV6-1; 7 positions match TRBD1. V lost 7 bases and J lost 5; bases outside the gene matches: 7. The CDR3 loop spans 14 amino acids. Germline V gene sequence: CDR1 MNHNS, CDR2 SASEGT. CDR3 region: CASKNRGWNEKLFF. As DNA, the CDR3 is TGTGCCAGCAAAAACAGGGGATGGAATGAAAAACTGTTTTTT.

This chain uses TRBV20-1 with TRBJ2-1, with 10 nucleotides matching TRBD1. Germline loops: CDR1 DFQATT, CDR2 SNEGSKA (reference sequence). There are 13 residues in the CDR3. The ends lost 6 bases at V and 5 bases at J; junction bases unmatched: 4. CDR3 sequence (DNA): TGCAGTGCCACGGGACAGGGGAACAATGAGCAGTTCTTC. Amino acids: CSATGQGNNEQFF.

The chain is built from TRBV15 and TRBJ2-4; weak D call: TRBD2 (5 bases). The germline V and J ends were trimmed by 5 bases and 6 bases, with 11 bases remaining between them. The CDR3 runs 13 residues. Germline V gene lookup returns CDR1 LNHNV and CDR2 YYDKDF (reference sequence). Here the CDR3 DNA reads TGTGCCACCAGCGGTGTAGCGCTAAACATTCAGTACTTC. It is translated as CATSGVALNIQYF. The entire variable domain, with the rest obtained from reference TRBV15 and TRBJ2-4, is as follows: DAMVIQNPRYQVTQFGKPVTLSCSQTLNHNVMYWYQQKSSQAPKLLFHYYDKDFNNEADTPDNFQSRRPNTSFCFLDIRSPGLGDTAMYLCATSGVALNIQYFGAGTRLSVL.